This paragraph covers one TCR beta chain sequence. The sample is drawn from a study of blood T cell repertoires in COVID-19. The overall study: PBMCs, B-cell-depleted T cells, or T cells provided the cDNA or gDNA that made up the material.

Repertoires were generated with immunoSEQ multiplex PCR, while TCRdb's copy carries only in-frame clones and drops some. The profile shows tens of thousands of clones, roughly 87% of them singletons. CDR1 and CDR2 (germline): PRHDT, FYEKMQ (reference sequence). The V and J ends lost 2 bases and 8 bases respectively, with 9 bases between them. The CDR3 loop spans 12 amino acids. The chain is built from TRBV13 and TRBJ1-2, with D unresolved. The origin of this receptor is a woman aged 55-70 years with COVID-19, enrolled during active disease. The sequenced material came from peripheral blood. The CDR3 loop reads CASSLNSWGYTF. CDR3 nucleotide sequence: TGTGCCAGCAGCTTAAACAGCTGGGGCTACACCTTC.